This note documents a single T cell receptor beta chain sequence. Within the sample, other DNA sequences also encode this same CDR3. Sampling of blood occurred at baseline, cycle 4 day 1, and cycle 7 day 1. Trimming pared 1 base from V and 2 bases from J, leaving 6 bases between. This CDR3 spans 13 amino acids. Germline CDR1 and CDR2: SGHTA and FQGNSA. This sample is drawn from a study of OX40 agonist ivuxolimab in advanced cancers. Across the study: Patients treated during dose escalation were battling hepatocellular carcinoma, melanoma, renal cell or head and neck cancer.

The assay was immunoSEQ multiplex PCR, and TCRdb's table has in-frame clones only and misses some. Found here are roughly 93,000 clones, 84% of them singletons; the top ten hold around 5%. The receptor was isolated from an adult with an advanced solid tumor such as melanoma, head and neck, liver or kidney cancer. Sequencing was performed on CD4+ or CD8+ T cells sorted from blood, taken in a trial of the OX40 agonist ivuxolimab. V gene TRBV7-2 combines with J gene TRBJ2-7; D is ambiguous. The CDR3: CASSLERTYEQYF. The DNA for the CDR3 is TGTGCCAGCAGCTTAGAACGCACCTACGAGCAGTACTTC.